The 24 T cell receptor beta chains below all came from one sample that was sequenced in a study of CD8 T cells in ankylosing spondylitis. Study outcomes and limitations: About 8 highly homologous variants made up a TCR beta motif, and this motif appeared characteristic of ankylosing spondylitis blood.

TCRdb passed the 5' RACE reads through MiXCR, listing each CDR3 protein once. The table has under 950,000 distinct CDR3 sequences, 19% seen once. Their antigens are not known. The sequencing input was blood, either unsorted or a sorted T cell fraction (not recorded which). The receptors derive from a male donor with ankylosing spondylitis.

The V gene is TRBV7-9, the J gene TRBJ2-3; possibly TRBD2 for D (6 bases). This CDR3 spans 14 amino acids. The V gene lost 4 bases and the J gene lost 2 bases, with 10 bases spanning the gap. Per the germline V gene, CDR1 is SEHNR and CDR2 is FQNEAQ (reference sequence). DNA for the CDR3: TGTGCCAGCAGCTGGGAGGACTTCACAGATACGCAGTATTTT. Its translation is CASSWEDFTDTQYF.

The CDR3 reads CASSSAPGTSKYTQYF. CDR3 sequence (DNA): TGTGCCAGCAGCTCCGCCCCCGGGACTAGCAAGTATACGCAGTATTTT. The rearrangement joins TRBV7-2 to TRBJ2-3, with TRBD2 matching over 9 bases. The germline V gene encodes CDR1 SGHTA and CDR2 FQGNSA. After removal of 4 bases from V and 7 bases from J, the junction contained 12 bases not matched to a gene. The CDR3 covers 16 residues.

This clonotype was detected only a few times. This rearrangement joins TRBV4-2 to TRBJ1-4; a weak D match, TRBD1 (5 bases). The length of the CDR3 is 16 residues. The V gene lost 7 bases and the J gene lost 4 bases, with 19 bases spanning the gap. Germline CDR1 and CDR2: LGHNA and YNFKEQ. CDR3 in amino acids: CASNTARVSVNEKLFF. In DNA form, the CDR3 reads TGTGCCAGCAACACCGCCAGGGTTTCGGTTAATGAAAAACTGTTTTTT.

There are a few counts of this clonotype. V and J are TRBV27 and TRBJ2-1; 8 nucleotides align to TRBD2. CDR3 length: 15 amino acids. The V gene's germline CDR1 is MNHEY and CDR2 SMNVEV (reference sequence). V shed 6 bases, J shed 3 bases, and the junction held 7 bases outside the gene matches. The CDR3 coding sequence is TGTGCCAGCAGCCTAGAACTAGCGGACTACAATGAGCAGTTCTTC. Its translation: CASSLELADYNEQFF.

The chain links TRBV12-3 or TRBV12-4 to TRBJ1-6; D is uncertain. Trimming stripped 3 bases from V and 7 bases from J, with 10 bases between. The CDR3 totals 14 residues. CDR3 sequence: CASSFWVENSPLHF. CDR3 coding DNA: TGTGCCAGCAGTTTTTGGGTCGAAAATTCACCCCTCCACTTT.

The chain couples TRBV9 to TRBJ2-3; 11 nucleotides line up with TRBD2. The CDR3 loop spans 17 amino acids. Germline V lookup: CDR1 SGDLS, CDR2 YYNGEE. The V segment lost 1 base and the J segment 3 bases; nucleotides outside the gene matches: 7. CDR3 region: CASSVTSGLAGTDTQYF. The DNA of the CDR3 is TGTGCCAGCAGCGTAACATCCGGACTAGCGGGTACAGATACGCAGTATTTT.

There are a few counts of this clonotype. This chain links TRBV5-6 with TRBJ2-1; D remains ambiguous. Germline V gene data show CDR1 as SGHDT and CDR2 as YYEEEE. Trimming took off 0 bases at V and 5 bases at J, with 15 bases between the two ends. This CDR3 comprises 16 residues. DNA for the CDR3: TGTGCCAGCAGCTTGGGCCTCTCTTCGGGCGACAATGAGCAGTTCTTC. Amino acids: CASSLGLSSGDNEQFF. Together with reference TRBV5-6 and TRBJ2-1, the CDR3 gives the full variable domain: DAGVTQSPTHLIKTRGQQVTLRCSPKSGHDTVSWYQQALGQGPQFIFQYYEEEERQRGNFPDRFSGHQFPNYSSELNVNALLLGDSALYLCASSLGLSSGDNEQFFGPGTRLTVL.

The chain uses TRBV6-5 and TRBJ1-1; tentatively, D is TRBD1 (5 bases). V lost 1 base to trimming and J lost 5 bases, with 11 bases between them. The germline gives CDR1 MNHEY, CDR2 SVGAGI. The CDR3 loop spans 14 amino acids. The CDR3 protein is CASSYWGRGTEAFF. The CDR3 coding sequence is TGTGCCAGCAGTTACTGGGGACGGGGGACTGAAGCTTTCTTT.

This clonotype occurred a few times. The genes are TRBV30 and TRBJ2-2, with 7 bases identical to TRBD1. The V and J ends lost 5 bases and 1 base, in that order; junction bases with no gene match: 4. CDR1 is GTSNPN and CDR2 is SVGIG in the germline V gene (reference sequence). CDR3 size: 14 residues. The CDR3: CAWGWTGNTGELFF. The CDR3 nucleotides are TGTGCCTGGGGCTGGACAGGGAACACCGGGGAGCTGTTTTTT.

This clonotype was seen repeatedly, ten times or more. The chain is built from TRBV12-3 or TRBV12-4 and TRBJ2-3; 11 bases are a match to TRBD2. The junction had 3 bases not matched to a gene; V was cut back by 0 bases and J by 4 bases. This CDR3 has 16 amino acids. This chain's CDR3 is CASSLALAGDPDTQYF. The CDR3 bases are TGTGCCAGCAGTTTAGCACTAGCGGGAGACCCAGATACGCAGTATTTT.

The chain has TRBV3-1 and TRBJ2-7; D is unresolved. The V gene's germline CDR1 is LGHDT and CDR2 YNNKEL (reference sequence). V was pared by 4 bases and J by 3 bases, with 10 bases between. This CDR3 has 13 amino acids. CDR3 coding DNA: TGTGCCAGCAGCCCGAAAATTAGCTACGAGCAGTACTTC. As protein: CASSPKISYEQYF.

The CDR3 loop reads CASSQVLAGSADTQYF. As DNA, the CDR3 is TGCGCCAGCAGCCAAGTGCTAGCGGGGTCGGCAGATACGCAGTATTTT. This sequence joins TRBV4-1 and TRBJ2-3; 9 bases align to TRBD2. Germline CDR1 and CDR2: MGHRA and YSYEKL. The CDR3 loop spans 16 amino acids. J gave up 4 bases and V 1 base, and 6 bases lay outside the gene matches.

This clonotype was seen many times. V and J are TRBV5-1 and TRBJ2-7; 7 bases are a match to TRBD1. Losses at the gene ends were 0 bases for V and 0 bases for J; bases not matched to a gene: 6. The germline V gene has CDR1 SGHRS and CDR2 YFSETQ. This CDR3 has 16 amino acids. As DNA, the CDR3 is TGCGCCAGCAGCTTGGCCTGGACAGGTCTCTCCTACGAGCAGTACTTC. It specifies CASSLAWTGLSYEQYF.

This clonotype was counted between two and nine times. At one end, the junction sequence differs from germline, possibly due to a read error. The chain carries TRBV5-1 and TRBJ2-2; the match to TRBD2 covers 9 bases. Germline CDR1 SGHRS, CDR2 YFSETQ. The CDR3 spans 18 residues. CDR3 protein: CASRGLAGSSGGTVELFF. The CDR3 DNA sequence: TGCGCCAGCAGGGGGCTAGCGGGCTCAAGCGGGGGGACCGTGGAGCTGTTTTTT. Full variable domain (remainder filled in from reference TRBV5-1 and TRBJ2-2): KAGVTQTPRYLIKTRGQQVTLSCSPISGHRSVSWYQQTPGQGLQFLFEYFSETQRNKGNFPGRFSGRQFSNSRSEMNVSTLELGDSALYLCASRGLAGSSGGTVELFFGEGSRLTVL.

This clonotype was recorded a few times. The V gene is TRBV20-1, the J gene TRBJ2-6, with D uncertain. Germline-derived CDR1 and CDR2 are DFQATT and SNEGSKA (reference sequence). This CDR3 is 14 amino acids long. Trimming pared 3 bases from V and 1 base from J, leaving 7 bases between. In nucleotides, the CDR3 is TGCAGTGCTAGTAGGCGGTCTGGGGCCAACGTCCTGACTTTC. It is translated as CSASRRSGANVLTF.

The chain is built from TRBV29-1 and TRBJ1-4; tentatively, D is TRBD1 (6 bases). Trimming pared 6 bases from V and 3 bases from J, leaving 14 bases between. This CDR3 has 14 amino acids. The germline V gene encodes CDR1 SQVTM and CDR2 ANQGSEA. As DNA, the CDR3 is TGCAGCGTGGTAGGGGGTTCGTCTAATGAAAAACTGTTTTTT. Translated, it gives CSVVGGSSNEKLFF.

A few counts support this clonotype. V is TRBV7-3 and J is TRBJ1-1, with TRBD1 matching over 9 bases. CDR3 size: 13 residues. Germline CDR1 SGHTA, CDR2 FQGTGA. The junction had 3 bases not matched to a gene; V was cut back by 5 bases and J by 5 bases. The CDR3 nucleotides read TGTGCCAGCAGCCGGGACAGGGAGACTGAAGCTTTCTTT. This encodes CASSRDRETEAFF.

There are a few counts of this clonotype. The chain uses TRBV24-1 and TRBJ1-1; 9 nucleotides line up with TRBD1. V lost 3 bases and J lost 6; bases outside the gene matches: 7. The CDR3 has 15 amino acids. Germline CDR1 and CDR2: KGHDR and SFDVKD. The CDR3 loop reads CATSDTRDRDAEAFF. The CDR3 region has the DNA TGTGCCACCAGTGATACGAGGGACAGGGACGCTGAAGCTTTCTTT.

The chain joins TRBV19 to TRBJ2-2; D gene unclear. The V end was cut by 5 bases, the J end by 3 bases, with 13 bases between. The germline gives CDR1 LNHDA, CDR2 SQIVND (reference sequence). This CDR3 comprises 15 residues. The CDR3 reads CASSRYFVDTGELFF. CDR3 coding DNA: TGTGCCAGTAGTCGTTACTTCGTGGACACCGGGGAGCTGTTTTTT.

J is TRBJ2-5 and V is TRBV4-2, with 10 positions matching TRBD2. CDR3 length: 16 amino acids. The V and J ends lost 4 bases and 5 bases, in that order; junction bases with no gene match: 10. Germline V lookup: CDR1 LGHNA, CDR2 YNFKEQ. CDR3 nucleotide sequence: TGTGCCAGCAGCCCGAACGTGGCTAGCGGGAGTGAGACCCAGTACTTC. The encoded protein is CASSPNVASGSETQYF.

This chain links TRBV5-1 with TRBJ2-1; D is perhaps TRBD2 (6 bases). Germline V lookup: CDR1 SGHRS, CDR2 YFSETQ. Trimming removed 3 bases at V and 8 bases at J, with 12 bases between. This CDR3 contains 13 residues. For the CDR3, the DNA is TGCGCCAGCAGCTCGACCCCGGGGGATGAGCAGTTCTTC. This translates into CASSSTPGDEQFF.

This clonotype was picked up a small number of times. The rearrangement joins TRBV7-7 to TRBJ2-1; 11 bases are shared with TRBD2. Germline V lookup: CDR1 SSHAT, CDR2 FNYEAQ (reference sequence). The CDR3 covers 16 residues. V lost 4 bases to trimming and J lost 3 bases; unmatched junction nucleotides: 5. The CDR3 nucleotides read TGTGCCAGCAGCTCCTCGCTAGCGGGAGGCTACAATGAGCAGTTCTTC. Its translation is CASSSSLAGGYNEQFF.

CDR3 in amino acids: CASTRESGKNTGELFF. In DNA form, the CDR3 reads TGTGCCAGCACTAGAGAAAGCGGGAAGAACACCGGGGAGCTGTTTTTT. The chain recombines TRBV12-3 or TRBV12-4 with TRBJ2-2, with TRBD2 matching over 7 bases. The CDR3 contains 16 residues. After removal of 7 bases from V and 1 base from J, the junction contained 9 bases not matched to a gene.

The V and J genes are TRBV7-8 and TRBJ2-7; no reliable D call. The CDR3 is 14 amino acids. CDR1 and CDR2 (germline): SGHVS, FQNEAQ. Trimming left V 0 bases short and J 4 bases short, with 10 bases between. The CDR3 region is CASSLAQNWYEQYF. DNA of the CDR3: TGTGCCAGCAGCTTAGCCCAAAACTGGTACGAGCAGTACTTC.